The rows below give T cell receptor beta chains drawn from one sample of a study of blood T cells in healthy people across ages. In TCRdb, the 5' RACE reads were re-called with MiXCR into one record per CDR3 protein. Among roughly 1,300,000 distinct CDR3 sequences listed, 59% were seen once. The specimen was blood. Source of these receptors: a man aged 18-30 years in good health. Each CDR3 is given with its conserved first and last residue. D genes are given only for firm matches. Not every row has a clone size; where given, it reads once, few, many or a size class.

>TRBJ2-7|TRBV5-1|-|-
TGCGCCAGCAGCCATGTGACCATGGAACTTAGCCTCGGCGAGCAGTACTTC
CASSHVTMELSLGEQYF
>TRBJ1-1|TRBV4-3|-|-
TGCGCCAGCAGCCCCCATTCCGGGACGGAAGCTTTCTTT
CASSPHSGTEAFF
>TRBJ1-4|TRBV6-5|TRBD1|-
TGTGCCAGCGGGAGGGGGCAAGAAAAACTGTTTTTT
CASGRGQEKLFF
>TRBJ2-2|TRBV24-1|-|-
TGTGCCACCAGTGGAGAAGGGACGAACACCGGGGAGCTGTTTTTT
CATSGEGTNTGELFF
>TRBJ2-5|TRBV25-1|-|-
TGTGCCAGCAGTGATACGGGGGAGACCCAGTACTTC
CASSDTGETQYF
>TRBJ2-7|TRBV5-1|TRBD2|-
TGCGCCAGCAGCTTGGCCCCTCTAGCGGGAGTGTACGAGCAGTACTTC
CASSLAPLAGVYEQYF
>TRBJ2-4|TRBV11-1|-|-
TGTGCCAGCAGCCCCCACCATGCACCAACCATTCAGTACTTC
CASSPHHAPTIQYF
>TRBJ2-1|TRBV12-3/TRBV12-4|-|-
TGTGCCAGCAGGCCAGGGATCCATGAGCAGTTCTTC
CASRPGIHEQFF
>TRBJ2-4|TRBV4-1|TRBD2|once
TGCGCCAGCAGCCAAGTCCCCAGCGGGAGTTACAATGAGCAGTACTTC
CASSQVPSGSYNEQYF
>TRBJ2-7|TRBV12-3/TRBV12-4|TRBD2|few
TGTGCCAGCAGTTTTTCGGCGGGAGGCCTCTACGAGCAGTACTTC
CASSFSAGGLYEQYF
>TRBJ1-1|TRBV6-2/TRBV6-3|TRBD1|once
TGTGCCAGCAGTCCCACCCGGACAGGCCCCGGTAACACTGAAGCTTTCTTT
CASSPTRTGPGNTEAFF
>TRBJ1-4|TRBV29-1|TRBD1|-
TGCAGCGTTGACGGGGACAGGGACGGCGAAAAACTGTTTTTT
CSVDGDRDGEKLFF
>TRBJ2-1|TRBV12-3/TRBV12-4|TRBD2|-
TGTGCCAGCAGTTACCTAGCGGGGGGGCCTGGTGAGCAGTTCTTC
CASSYLAGGPGEQFF
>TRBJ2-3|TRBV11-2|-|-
TGTGCCAGCAGCGGGATAGGGGGGCCAGCGGGAAATACGCAGTATTTT
CASSGIGGPAGNTQYF
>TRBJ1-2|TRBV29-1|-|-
TGCAGCGTTGAAGATCCCCCCCGGGGGTTCTGGGACTATGGCTACACCTTC
CSVEDPPRGFWDYGYTF
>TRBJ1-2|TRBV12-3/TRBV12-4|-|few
TGTGCCAGCAGTTTAGGTGGAGAAGGTGATGGCTACACCTTC
CASSLGGEGDGYTF
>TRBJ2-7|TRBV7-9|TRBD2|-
TGTGCCAGCAGCGTACTAGCGGGAGACGAGCAGTACTTC
CASSVLAGDEQYF
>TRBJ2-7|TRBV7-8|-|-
TGTGCCAGCAGCGGCGCGAGTATGGCTTACAATGAGCAGTACTTC
CASSGASMAYNEQYF
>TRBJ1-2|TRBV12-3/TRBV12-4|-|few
TGTGCCAGCAGTAGACAACCTAACTATGGCTACACCTTC
CASSRQPNYGYTF
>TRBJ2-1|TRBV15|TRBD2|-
TGTGCCACCAGGACTAGCGGGAGGCTGGGTGAGCAGTTCTTC
CATRTSGRLGEQFF
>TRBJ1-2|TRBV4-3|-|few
TGCGCCAGCAGCCAGGGTCGGAGAAGCCACTATGGCTACACCTTC
CASSQGRRSHYGYTF
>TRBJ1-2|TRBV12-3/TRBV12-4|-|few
TGTGCCAGCAGTTTATCTCAAACCCTCTACACCTTC
CASSLSQTLYTF
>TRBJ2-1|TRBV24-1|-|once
TGTGCCACCAGTGACAGGGCCGGGTCCGTTTCTGACGAGCAGTTCTTC
CATSDRAGSVSDEQFF
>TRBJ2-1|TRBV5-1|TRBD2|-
TGCGCCAGCAGCTCCGGACTAGCGCCTGAGCAGTTCTTC
CASSSGLAPEQFF
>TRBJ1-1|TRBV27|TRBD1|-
TGTGCCAGCAGCCAGGACCGGACAGGGATGAACACTGAAGCTTTCTTT
CASSQDRTGMNTEAFF
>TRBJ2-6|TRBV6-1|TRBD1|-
TGTGCCAGCAGCCTAAGTCCAGGGGGCGCCCACGGGGCCAACGTCCTGACTTTC
CASSLSPGGAHGANVLTF
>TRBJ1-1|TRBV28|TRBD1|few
TGTGCCAGCAGCCCGTGGGGACAGGGGCGCACTGAAGCTTTCTTT
CASSPWGQGRTEAFF
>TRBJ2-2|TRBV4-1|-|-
TGCGCCAGCAGCCAAGGGGGCATCGACACCGGGGAGCTGTTTTTT
CASSQGGIDTGELFF
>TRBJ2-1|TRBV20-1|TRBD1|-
TGCAGTGCTACACAGGGGGATGAGCAGTTCTTC
CSATQGDEQFF
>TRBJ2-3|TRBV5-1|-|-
TGCGCCAGCAGCTGGCCGCCCGGGGGTACAGATACGCAGTATTTT
CASSWPPGGTDTQYF
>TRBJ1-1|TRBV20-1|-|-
TGCAGTGCTAGAGTGGAAACTGAAGCTTTCTTT
CSARVETEAFF
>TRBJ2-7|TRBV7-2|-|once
TGTGCCAGCAGCTTAGAGGCTCAAGGCGAGCAGTACTTC
CASSLEAQGEQYF
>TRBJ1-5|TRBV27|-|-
TGTGCCAGCGCTAGAACAGGGTTGAGCAATCAGCCCCAGCATTTT
CASARTGLSNQPQHF
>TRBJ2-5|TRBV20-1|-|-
TGCAGTGCAAGGGCCCCAGACTATCCGGAGACCCAGTACTTC
CSARAPDYPETQYF
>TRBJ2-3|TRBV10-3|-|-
TGTGCCATCAGTGACCGGACGGTGAAACGTAGTACAGATACGCAGTATTTT
CAISDRTVKRSTDTQYF
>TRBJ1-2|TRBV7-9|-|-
TGTGTCAGCAATTCCCGGGTCAGGGTCCTCAACTATGGCTACACCTTC
CVSNSRVRVLNYGYTF
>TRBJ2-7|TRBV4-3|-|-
TGCGCCAGCAGCCAAGATTTCCCCTCCTACGAGCAGTACTTC
CASSQDFPSYEQYF
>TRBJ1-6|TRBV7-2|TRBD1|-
TGTGCCAGCAGCTTACAACAGGGGACAAATTCACCCCTCCACTTT
CASSLQQGTNSPLHF
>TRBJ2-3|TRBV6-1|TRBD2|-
TGTGCCAGCACAAAACTAGCGGGGACAAGCACAGATACGCAGTATTTT
CASTKLAGTSTDTQYF
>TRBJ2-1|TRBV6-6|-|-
TGTGCCAGCAGTTCCCCCCAGGCGGTTGGGTACGTTGAGCAGTTCTTC
CASSSPQAVGYVEQFF
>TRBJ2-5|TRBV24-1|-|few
TGTGCCACCAGTGATTTGGCGCAACCAGTTGAGACCCAGTACTTC
CATSDLAQPVETQYF
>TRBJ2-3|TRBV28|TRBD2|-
TGTGCCAGCACTAGCGGGCGTAATACGCAGTATTTT
CASTSGRNTQYF
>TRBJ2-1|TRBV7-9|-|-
TGTGCCAGCCCCGTGGAATTGGGGATCGATGAGCAGTTCTTC
CASPVELGIDEQFF
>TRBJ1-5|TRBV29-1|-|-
TGCAGCGTTGCGGGGATTGGATCAGGTCAGCCCCAGCATTTT
CSVAGIGSGQPQHF
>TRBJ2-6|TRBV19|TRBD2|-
TGTGCCAGCAGGGAGGGCCCATACTCTGGGGCCAACGTCCTGACTTTC
CASREGPYSGANVLTF